This is a list of T cell receptor beta chains from one sample in a study of CD8+ T cells in alopecia areata. Produced via immunoSEQ multiplex PCR; TCRdb's table is partial and in-frame only. The repertoire includes some 200,000 clones, 60% to 70% of them detected once, and 3% to 3.5% sits in the top ten. The sample in question was CD4+ T cells sorted from blood, obtained at week 4, from a patient treated with tofacitinib. These receptors came from a human donor with alopecia areata. Both conserved end residues are part of each CDR3. A D gene is named only where the DNA matches it firmly. Expanded clones are given a class, and other clones once, few, many or no size at all.

clone_size d_call j_call v_call cdr3_aa cdr3_nt
NA NA TRBJ1-1 TRBV7-9 CASTLGTPNTEAFF TGTGCCAGCACCCTAGGGACACCAAACACTGAAGCTTTCTTT
few NA TRBJ1-5 TRBV28 CASSFIPTGQPINQPQHF TGTGCCAGCAGTTTTATCCCCACCGGGCAGCCGATCAATCAGCCCCAGCATTTT
NA NA TRBJ1-1 TRBV28 CASSPGGLNTEAFF TGTGCCAGCAGCCCGGGGGGACTGAACACTGAAGCTTTCTTT
NA NA TRBJ1-5 TRBV30 CAWSVRERQPQHF TGTGCCTGGAGTGTCAGGGAACGTCAGCCCCAGCATTTT
few TRBD2 TRBJ2-1 TRBV28 CASSRDYLQFF TGTGCCAGTTCTCGGGACTACTTGCAGTTCTTC
NA NA TRBJ2-3 TRBV25-1 CASSGPGQSTDTQYF TGTGCCAGCAGTGGGCCCGGACAAAGCACAGATACGCAGTATTTT
NA NA TRBJ1-1 TRBV30 CACVLTGWHTEAFF TGTGCCTGTGTACTAACAGGGTGGCACACTGAAGCTTTCTTT
few NA TRBJ1-5 TRBV29-1 CSAGGVGQPQHF TGCAGCGCGGGTGGGGTTGGTCAGCCCCAGCATTTT
NA NA TRBJ2-1 TRBV30 CAWSVPTYEQFF TGTGCCTGGAGTGTACCCACATATGAGCAGTTCTTC
NA TRBD2 TRBJ2-5 TRBV7-2 CASSLGTSGVQETQYF TGTGCCAGCAGCCTCGGGACTAGCGGGGTGCAAGAGACCCAGTACTTC
few NA TRBJ1-5 TRBV4-1 CASSQDLRGGSNQPQHF TGCGCCAGCAGCCAAGATCTAAGGGGTGGGAGCAATCAGCCCCAGCATTTT